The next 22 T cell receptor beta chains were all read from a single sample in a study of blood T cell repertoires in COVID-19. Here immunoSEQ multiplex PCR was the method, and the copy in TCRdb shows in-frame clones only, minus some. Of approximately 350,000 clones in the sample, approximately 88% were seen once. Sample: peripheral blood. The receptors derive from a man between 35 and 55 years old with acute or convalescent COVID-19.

The CDR3 spells CASTKTSGSYEQYF. The CDR3 nucleotides are TGCGCCAGCACTAAGACTAGCGGGTCCTACGAGCAGTACTTC. This rearrangement joins TRBV5-1 to TRBJ2-7; the match to TRBD2 covers 10 bases. The CDR3 contains 14 residues. Trimming removed 6 bases from V and 1 base from J; junction bases left unmatched: 4. Germline-derived CDR1 and CDR2 are SGHRS and YFSETQ.

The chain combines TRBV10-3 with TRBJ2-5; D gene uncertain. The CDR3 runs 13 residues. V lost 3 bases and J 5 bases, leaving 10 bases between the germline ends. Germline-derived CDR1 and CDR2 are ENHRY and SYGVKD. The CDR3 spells CAISEQSEETQYF. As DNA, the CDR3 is TGTGCCATCAGTGAACAATCGGAGGAGACCCAGTACTTC.

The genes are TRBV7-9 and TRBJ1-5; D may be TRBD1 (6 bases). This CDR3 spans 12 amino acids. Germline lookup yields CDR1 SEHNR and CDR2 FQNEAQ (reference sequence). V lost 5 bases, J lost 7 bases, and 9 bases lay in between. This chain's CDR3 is CASSMDRQPQHF. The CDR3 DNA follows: TGTGCCAGCAGCATGGACAGACAGCCCCAGCATTTT.

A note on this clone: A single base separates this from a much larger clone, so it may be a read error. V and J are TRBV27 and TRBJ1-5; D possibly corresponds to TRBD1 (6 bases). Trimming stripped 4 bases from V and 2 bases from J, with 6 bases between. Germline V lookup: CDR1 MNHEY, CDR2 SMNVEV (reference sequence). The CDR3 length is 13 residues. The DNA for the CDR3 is TGTGCCAGCAGTTACAGGGGCAATCAGCCCCAGCATTTT. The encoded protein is CASSYRGNQPQHF.

The CDR3 nucleotides are TGTGCCAGCAGCGCTACAGGGGCGTCTTATACAAACTATGGCTACACCTTC. It is translated as CASSATGASYTNYGYTF. The rearrangement joins TRBV9 to TRBJ1-2; TRBD1 aligns across 7 bases. The ends lost 3 bases at V and 2 bases at J; junction bases unmatched: 13. Germline CDR1 and CDR2: SGDLS and YYNGEE. The CDR3 spans 17 residues.

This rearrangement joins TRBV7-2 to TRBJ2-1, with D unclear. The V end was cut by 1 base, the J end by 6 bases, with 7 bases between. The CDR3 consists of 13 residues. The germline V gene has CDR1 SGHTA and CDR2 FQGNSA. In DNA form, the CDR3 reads TGTGCCAGCAGCTTAGGTCCCTTCAATGAGCAGTTCTTC. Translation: CASSLGPFNEQFF.

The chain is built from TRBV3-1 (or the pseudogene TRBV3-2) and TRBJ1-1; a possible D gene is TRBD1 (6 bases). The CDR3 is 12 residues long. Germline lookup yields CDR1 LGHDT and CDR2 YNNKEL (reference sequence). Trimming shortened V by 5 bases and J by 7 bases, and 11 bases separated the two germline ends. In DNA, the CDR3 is TGTGCCAGCAGCTTGGACAGCGGTGAAGCTTTCTTT. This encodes CASSLDSGEAFF.

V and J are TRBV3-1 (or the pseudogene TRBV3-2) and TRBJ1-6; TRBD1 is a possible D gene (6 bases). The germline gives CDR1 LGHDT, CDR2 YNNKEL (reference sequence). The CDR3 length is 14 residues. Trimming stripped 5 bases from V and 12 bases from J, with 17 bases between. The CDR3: CASSTGFGDGPLHF. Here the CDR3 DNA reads TGTGCCAGCAGCACAGGGTTTGGGGATGGACCCCTCCACTTT.

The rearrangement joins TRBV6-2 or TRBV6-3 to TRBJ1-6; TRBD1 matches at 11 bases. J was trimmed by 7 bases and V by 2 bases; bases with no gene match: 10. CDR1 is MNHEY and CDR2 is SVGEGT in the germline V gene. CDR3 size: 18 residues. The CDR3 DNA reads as TGTGCCAGCAGTTACCACACCCCGGGACAGGGGGACAATTCACCCCTCCACTTT. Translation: CASSYHTPGQGDNSPLHF.

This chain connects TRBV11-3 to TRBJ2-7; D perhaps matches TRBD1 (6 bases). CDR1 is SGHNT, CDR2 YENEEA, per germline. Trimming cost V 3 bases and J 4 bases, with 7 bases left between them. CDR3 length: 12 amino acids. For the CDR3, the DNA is TGTGCCAGCAGCTTGGACAGATACGAGCAGTACTTC. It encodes CASSLDRYEQYF.

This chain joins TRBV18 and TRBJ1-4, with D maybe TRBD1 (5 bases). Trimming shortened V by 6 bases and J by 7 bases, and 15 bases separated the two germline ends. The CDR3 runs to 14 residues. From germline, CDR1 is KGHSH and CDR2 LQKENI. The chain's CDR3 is CASSRDFGVEKLFF. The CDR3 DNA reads TGTGCCAGCTCGCGGGACTTCGGAGTTGAAAAACTGTTTTTT.

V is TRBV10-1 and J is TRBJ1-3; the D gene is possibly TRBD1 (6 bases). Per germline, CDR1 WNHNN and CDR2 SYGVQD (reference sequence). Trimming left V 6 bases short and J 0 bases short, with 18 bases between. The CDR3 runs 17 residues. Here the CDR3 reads CASSLNRDTYSGNTIYF. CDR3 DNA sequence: TGCGCCAGCAGCCTGAACCGGGACACCTACTCTGGAAACACCATATATTTT.

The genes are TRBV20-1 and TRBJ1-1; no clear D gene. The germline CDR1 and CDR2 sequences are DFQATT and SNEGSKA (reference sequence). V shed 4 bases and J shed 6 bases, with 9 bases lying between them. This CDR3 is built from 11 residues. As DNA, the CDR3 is TGCAGTGCTATTGGGGAGGCTGAAGCTTTCTTT. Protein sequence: CSAIGEAEAFF.

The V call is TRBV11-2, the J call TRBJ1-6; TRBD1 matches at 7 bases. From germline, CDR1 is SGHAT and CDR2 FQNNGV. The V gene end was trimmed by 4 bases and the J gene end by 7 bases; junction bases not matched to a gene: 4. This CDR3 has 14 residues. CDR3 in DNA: TGTGCCAGCAGCTCGACAGGGAGAAATTCACCCCTCCACTTT. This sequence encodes CASSSTGRNSPLHF.

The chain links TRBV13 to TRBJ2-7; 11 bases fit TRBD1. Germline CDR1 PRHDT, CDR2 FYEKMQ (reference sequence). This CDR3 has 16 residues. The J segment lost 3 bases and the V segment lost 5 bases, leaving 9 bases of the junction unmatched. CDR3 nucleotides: TGTGCCAGCAGCCCATCTTCCGGGACAGGGGGCTACGAGCAGTACTTC. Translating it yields CASSPSSGTGGYEQYF. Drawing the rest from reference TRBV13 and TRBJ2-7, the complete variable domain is AAGVIQSPRHLIKEKRETATLKCYPIPRHDTVYWYQQGPGQDPQFLISFYEKMQSDKGSIPDRFSAQQFSDYHSELNMSSLELGDSALYFCASSPSSGTGGYEQYFGPGTRLTVT.

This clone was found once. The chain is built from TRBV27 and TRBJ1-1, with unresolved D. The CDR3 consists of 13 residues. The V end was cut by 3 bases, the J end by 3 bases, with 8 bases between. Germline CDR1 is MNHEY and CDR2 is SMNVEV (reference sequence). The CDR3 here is CASSFSVDTEAFF. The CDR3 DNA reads TGTGCCAGCAGTTTTAGTGTAGACACTGAAGCTTTCTTT.

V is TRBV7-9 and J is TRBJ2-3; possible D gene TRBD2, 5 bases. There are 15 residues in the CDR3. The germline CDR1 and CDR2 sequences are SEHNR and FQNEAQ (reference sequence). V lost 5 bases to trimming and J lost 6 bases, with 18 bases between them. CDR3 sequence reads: CASSAQVTRRDTQYF. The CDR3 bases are TGTGCCAGCAGCGCCCAGGTAACTCGGAGGGATACGCAGTATTTT.

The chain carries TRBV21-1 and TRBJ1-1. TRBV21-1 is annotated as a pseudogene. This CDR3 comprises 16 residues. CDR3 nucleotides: TGTGCCAGCAGCAAAGGAGGGAGATGTACGGGGGCTGAAGCTTTCTTT. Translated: CASSKGGRCTGAEAFF.

CDR3 nucleotides: TGTGCCAGCAGCCAGGGACTTCGACTGGGATACAATGAGCAGTTCTTC. Translated: CASSQGLRLGYNEQFF. The rearrangement links TRBV13 to TRBJ2-1, with a weak D call TRBD2 (6 bases). This CDR3 region has 16 residues. Germline V gives CDR1 PRHDT, CDR2 FYEKMQ (reference sequence). The V end was cut by 5 bases, the J end by 4 bases, with 18 bases between.

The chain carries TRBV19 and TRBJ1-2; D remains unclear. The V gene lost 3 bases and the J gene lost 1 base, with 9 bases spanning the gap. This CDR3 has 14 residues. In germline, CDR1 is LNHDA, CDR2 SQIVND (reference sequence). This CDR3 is CASSIGRINYGYTF. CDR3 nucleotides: TGTGCCAGTAGTATTGGCAGGATTAACTATGGCTACACCTTC.

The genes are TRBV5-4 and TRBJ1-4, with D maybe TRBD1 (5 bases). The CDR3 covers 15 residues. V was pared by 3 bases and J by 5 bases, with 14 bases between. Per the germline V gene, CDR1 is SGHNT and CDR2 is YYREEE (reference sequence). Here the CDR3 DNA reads TGTGCCAGCAGCTGGGCTGGGGCATCGAATGAAAAACTGTTTTTT. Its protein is CASSWAGASNEKLFF. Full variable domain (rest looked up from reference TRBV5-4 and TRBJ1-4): ETGVTQSPTHLIKTRGQQVTLRCSSQSGHNTVSWYQQALGQGPQFIFQYYREEENGRGNFPPRFSGLQFPNYSSELNVNALELDDSALYLCASSWAGASNEKLFFGSGTQLSVL.

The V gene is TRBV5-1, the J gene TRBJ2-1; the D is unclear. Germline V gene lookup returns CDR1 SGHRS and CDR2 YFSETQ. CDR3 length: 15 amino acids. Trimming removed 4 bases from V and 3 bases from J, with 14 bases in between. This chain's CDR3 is CASSPGTESYNEQFF. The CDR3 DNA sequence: TGCGCCAGCAGCCCAGGAACAGAGAGCTACAATGAGCAGTTCTTC.